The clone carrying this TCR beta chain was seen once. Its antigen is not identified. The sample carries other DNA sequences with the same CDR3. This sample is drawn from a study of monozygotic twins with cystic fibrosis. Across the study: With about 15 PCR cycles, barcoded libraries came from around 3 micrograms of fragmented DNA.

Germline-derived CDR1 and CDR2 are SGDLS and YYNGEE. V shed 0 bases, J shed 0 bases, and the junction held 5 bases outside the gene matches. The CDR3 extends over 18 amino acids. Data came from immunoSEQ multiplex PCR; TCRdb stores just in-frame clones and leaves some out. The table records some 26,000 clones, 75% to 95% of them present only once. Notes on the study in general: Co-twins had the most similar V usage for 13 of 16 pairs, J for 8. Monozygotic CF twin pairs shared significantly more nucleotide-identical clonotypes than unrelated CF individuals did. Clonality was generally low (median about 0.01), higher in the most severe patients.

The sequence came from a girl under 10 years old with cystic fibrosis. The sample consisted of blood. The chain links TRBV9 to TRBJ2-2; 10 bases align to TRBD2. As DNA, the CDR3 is TGTGCCAGCAGCGTAGGTTTAGCGGGGGGTTCGAACACCGGGGAGCTGTTTTTT. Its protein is CASSVGLAGGSNTGELFF.